The 24 T cell receptor beta chains in this list originate from one sample, sequenced in a study of cytomegalovirus exposure and HLA in healthy donors. The study ran its PCR with 60 Vbeta and 13 Jbeta primers. Generated by immunoSEQ multiplex PCR, the TCRdb table keeps only in-frame clones and is missing some. In the table there are 130,000 or so clones, roughly four fifths of which are singletons. The source material was PBMCs. These receptors originate from an older woman in good health and CMV-seronegative.

The V and J genes are TRBV5-8 and TRBJ1-2; maybe TRBD1 (5 bases). This CDR3 spans 13 amino acids. Germline CDR1 SGHTS, CDR2 YDEGEE. V shed 4 bases and J shed 8 bases, with 15 bases lying between them. The DNA of the CDR3 is TGTGCCAGCAGCGCCGGGACTCCGCGGGGCTACACCTTC. It specifies CASSAGTPRGYTF.

The chain has TRBV19 and TRBJ1-1, with 8 nucleotides matching TRBD1. This CDR3 region has 15 residues. Losses at the gene ends were 5 bases for V and 3 bases for J; bases not matched to a gene: 8. Germline V gene lookup returns CDR1 LNHDA and CDR2 SQIVND (reference sequence). CDR3 protein: CASSGRRGQDTEAFF. The CDR3 DNA sequence: TGTGCCAGTAGTGGACGCAGGGGGCAGGACACTGAAGCTTTCTTT.

The chain carries TRBV29-1 and TRBJ2-5; TRBD1 might be the D (6 bases). V was clipped by 6 bases and J by 5 bases, with 13 bases between them. The germline V gene has CDR1 SQVTM and CDR2 ANQGSEA. This CDR3 is built from 12 residues. The CDR3 loop reads CSVTGLGETQYF. The CDR3 nucleotides read TGCAGCGTCACAGGGCTTGGGGAGACCCAGTACTTC.

This chain uses TRBV6-5 with TRBJ2-7; D is perhaps TRBD2 (6 bases). Germline CDR1 and CDR2: MNHEY and SVGAGI. The CDR3 covers 15 residues. V lost 6 bases and J 1 base, leaving 16 bases between the germline ends. CDR3 nucleotides: TGTGCCAGCAGAATCGGGACTTATCAGTCCTACGAGCAGTACTTC. This encodes CASRIGTYQSYEQYF.

CDR3 in DNA: TGCGCCAGCAGCCACACAGGGGGCGGAGGCACAGATACGCAGTATTTT. Protein: CASSHTGGGGTDTQYF. The chain uses TRBV5-1 and TRBJ2-3; 9 bases agree with TRBD1. The CDR3 loop spans 16 amino acids. The germline gives CDR1 SGHRS, CDR2 YFSETQ. The V segment lost 4 bases and the J segment 1 base; nucleotides outside the gene matches: 7.

This sequence joins TRBV19 and TRBJ2-7; 8 bases fit TRBD1. The germline CDR1 and CDR2 sequences are LNHDA and SQIVND (reference sequence). V lost 4 bases and J lost 0; bases outside the gene matches: 5. CDR3 length: 15 amino acids. The CDR3 sequence is CASSTTGTGSYEQYF. In DNA, the CDR3 is TGTGCCAGTAGTACTACCGGGACAGGCTCCTACGAGCAGTACTTC.

V usage is TRBV6-1 and J usage is TRBJ1-1; unclear D gene. V gave up 5 bases and J gave up 6 bases, with 13 bases separating them. The length of the CDR3 is 13 residues. The germline CDR1 and CDR2 sequences are MNHNS and SASEGT. CDR3 in amino acids: CASSYAQIAEAFF. As DNA, the CDR3 is TGTGCCAGCAGTTATGCACAGATCGCTGAAGCTTTCTTT.

The genes are TRBV18 and TRBJ1-1; 7 bases align to TRBD1. After removal of 2 bases from V and 2 bases from J, the junction contained 8 bases not matched to a gene. This CDR3 has 16 residues. The V gene's germline CDR1 is KGHSH and CDR2 LQKENI. The CDR3 reads CASSPAQDRPNTEAFF. DNA of the CDR3: TGTGCCAGCTCACCAGCTCAGGACAGGCCTAACACTGAAGCTTTCTTT.

J is TRBJ1-1 and V is TRBV28, with D hard to call. This CDR3 region has 11 residues. With 7 bases removed from V and 6 bases from J, the gap between germline ends came to 9 bases. Germline CDR1 MDHEN, CDR2 SYDVKM. CDR3 DNA sequence: TGTGCCAGCACCCTATTCCCTGAAGCTTTCTTT. Translated: CASTLFPEAFF.

A few counts support this clone. The rearrangement uses TRBV4-1 and TRBJ1-2, with no clear D. Between the trimmed V and J ends, which lost 0 bases and 3 bases, there was a span of 14 bases. This CDR3 is 16 amino acids long. Germline V gene data show CDR1 as MGHRA and CDR2 as YSYEKL. Here the CDR3 DNA reads TGCGCCAGCAGCCAAGATAGGACTGGTAATTACTATGGCTACACCTTC. Its protein is CASSQDRTGNYYGYTF.

The rearrangement links TRBV5-4 to TRBJ2-6, with D possibly being TRBD2 (5 bases). V was cut by 0 bases and J by 2 bases, with 12 bases left in between. CDR1 SGHNT and CDR2 YYREEE come from the germline V gene (reference sequence). This CDR3 has 17 amino acids. CDR3 DNA: TGTGCCAGCAGCTTGGGACACGGACTGACTGGGGCCAACGTCCTGACTTTC. It yields the protein CASSLGHGLTGANVLTF.

This clone was picked up one time. The gene calls are TRBV28 and TRBJ1-1, with 7 bases aligning to TRBD1. With V trimmed by 3 bases and J by 4 bases, 5 bases remained unmatched. CDR3 length: 14 amino acids. From germline, CDR1 is MDHEN and CDR2 SYDVKM. CDR3 region: CASSLGRQGTEAFF. The CDR3 DNA sequence: TGTGCCAGCAGTTTGGGGCGACAGGGCACTGAAGCTTTCTTT. Drawing the rest from reference TRBV28 and TRBJ1-1, the complete variable domain is DVKVTQSSRYLVKRTGEKVFLECVQDMDHENMFWYRQDPGLGLRLIYFSYDVKMKEKGDIPEGYSVSREKKERFSLILESASTNQTSMYLCASSLGRQGTEAFFGQGTRLTVV.

This clone has more than one count but fewer than ten. The chain is built from TRBV21-1 and TRBJ1-6. TRBV21-1 is assigned pseudogene status. The CDR3 totals 16 residues. Here the CDR3 DNA reads TGTGCCAGCAGCAAAGAGCGGGGGGGCGGAAATTCACCCCTCCACTTT. It codes for CASSKERGGGNSPLHF.

The chain is built from TRBV9 and TRBJ1-2, with 7 bases lining up with TRBD1. With V trimmed by 4 bases and J by 8 bases, 17 bases remained unmatched. This CDR3 has 16 amino acids. Germline V gene data show CDR1 as SGDLS and CDR2 as YYNGEE. CDR3 residues: CASSSIPGGRGHGYTF. In DNA, the CDR3 is TGTGCCAGCAGCTCTATCCCAGGGGGGCGCGGGCACGGCTACACCTTC.

This clone was seen more than once but under ten times. The genes are TRBV11-1 and TRBJ2-2; 8 nucleotides match TRBD2. Germline CDR1 is SGHAT and CDR2 is FQDESV (reference sequence). V lost 7 bases and J lost 1; bases outside the gene matches: 5. The CDR3 covers 15 residues. The CDR3 spells CASTLSGVNTGELFF. In DNA form, the CDR3 reads TGTGCCAGCACCCTTAGCGGGGTGAACACCGGGGAGCTGTTTTTT. Based on the CDR3 plus reference TRBV11-1 and TRBJ2-2, the full variable domain is EAEVAQSPRYKITEKSQAVAFWCDPISGHATLYWYRQILGQGPELLVQFQDESVVDDSQLPKDRFSAERLKGVDSTLKIQPAELGDSAMYLCASTLSGVNTGELFFGEGSRLTVL.

This CDR3 reads CASGRSGTEYNEQFF. Written as DNA, the CDR3 is TGTGCCAGCGGTCGATCCGGGACAGAATACAATGAGCAGTTCTTC. The rearrangement joins TRBV6-5 to TRBJ2-1; 7 bases are a match to TRBD1. Germline CDR1 is MNHEY and CDR2 is SVGAGI. After removal of 8 bases from V and 4 bases from J, the junction contained 11 bases not matched to a gene. CDR3 length equals 15 residues.

This clone showed up just a few times. The chain joins TRBV6-5 to TRBJ2-7; 7 bases are a match to TRBD2. V gave up 6 bases and J gave up 1 base; unmatched junction bases: 9. Germline CDR1 reads MNHEY; CDR2 reads SVGAGI. This CDR3 contains 15 residues. In DNA, the CDR3 is TGTGCCAGCAGACCCCCCGGCGGGGGATCCTACGAGCAGTACTTC. Protein product: CASRPPGGGSYEQYF.

CDR3 DNA sequence: TGTGCCAGCAGCAAAGTCCAGTATAGCAATCAGCCCCAGCATTTT. It codes for CASSKVQYSNQPQHF. The V gene is TRBV21-1, the J gene TRBJ1-5; the D call of TRBD1 is as the table states it, not checked on the DNA. TRBV21-1 is an annotated pseudogene. There are 15 residues in the CDR3.

The chain couples TRBV20-1 to TRBJ1-1, with unresolved D. Trimming pared 4 bases from V and 11 bases from J, leaving 11 bases between. Germline lookup yields CDR1 DFQATT and CDR2 SNEGSKA (reference sequence). The CDR3 totals 10 residues. The CDR3 coding sequence is TGCAGTGCTAAGGAACTACGGGCTTTCTTT. Its translation: CSAKELRAFF.

Only a few counts were recorded for this clone. The chain carries TRBV9 and TRBJ1-2; 8 bases fit TRBD1. With 0 bases clipped from V and 7 bases from J, the junction kept 5 bases outside the gene matches. Germline CDR1 is SGDLS and CDR2 is YYNGEE. CDR3 length equals 14 residues. The CDR3 DNA follows: TGTGCCAGCAGCGTAGATTGGGACAGGAGTGGCTACACCTTC. Translating it yields CASSVDWDRSGYTF.

The chain is built from TRBV19 and TRBJ1-6; D might be TRBD1 (6 bases). V was clipped by 5 bases and J by 7 bases, with 21 bases between them. CDR3 length: 17 amino acids. Germline-derived CDR1 and CDR2 are LNHDA and SQIVND (reference sequence). The CDR3 DNA is TGTGCCAGTAGTTCTCCCCCAGGGGCGACCCGCAATTCACCCCTCCACTTT. Its protein is CASSSPPGATRNSPLHF.

The chain is built from TRBV9 and TRBJ2-3; 9 bases line up with TRBD1. Germline lookup yields CDR1 SGDLS and CDR2 YYNGEE. The length of the CDR3 is 16 residues. The V segment lost 4 bases and the J segment 6 bases; nucleotides outside the gene matches: 12. Here the CDR3 reads CASSPRQGDPSDTQYF. The CDR3 DNA reads as TGTGCCAGCAGCCCCCGACAGGGGGACCCCTCGGATACGCAGTATTTT. The whole variable domain, filled in from reference TRBV9 and TRBJ2-3, reads DSGVTQTPKHLITATGQRVTLRCSPRSGDLSVYWYQQSLDQGLQFLIQYYNGEERAKGNILERFSAQQFPDLHSELNLSSLELGDSALYFCASSPRQGDPSDTQYFGPGTRLTVL.

The chain has TRBV7-9 and TRBJ2-3, with a weak D call TRBD2 (5 bases). The CDR3 spans 15 residues. Germline V gives CDR1 SEHNR, CDR2 FQNEAQ (reference sequence). Trimming left V 2 bases short and J 2 bases short, with 11 bases between. CDR3 loop: CASSLQDWITDTQYF. For the CDR3, the DNA is TGTGCCAGCAGCTTACAGGACTGGATCACAGATACGCAGTATTTT.

The CDR3 DNA follows: TGTGCCACCTACGACGGAGGCACTGAAGCTTTCTTT. The encoded protein is CATYDGGTEAFF. The chain links TRBV10-3 to TRBJ1-1; D remains ambiguous. Germline V gives CDR1 ENHRY, CDR2 SYGVKD. Trimming removed 10 bases at V and 4 bases at J, with 13 bases between. This CDR3 is 12 amino acids long.